This T cell receptor (beta chain) was observed in a study of T cells in Graves' hyperthyroidism and ophthalmopathy. Study-wide points: The model predicted ophthalmopathy a median around six months before onset.

This CDR3 has 14 residues. The V and J ends lost 7 bases and 1 base respectively, with 13 bases between them. Germline values: CDR1 LNHDA, CDR2 SQIVND (reference sequence). TCR beta CDR3 sequences were amplified from RNA transcripts. RT-PCR in the first round (using the HTBI primer set) targeted the TCR CDR3. Using its own MiXCR run on the multiplex PCR reads, TCRdb lists one record per CDR3 protein. The data hold 400,000 to 550,000 distinct CDR3 sequences, with around 24% observed a single time. Ophthalmopathy patients had Clinical Activity Score at least 3, NOSPECS grade at least 4, duration under 3 months. Each diagnosis drew on symptoms, thyroxine, TRAb, thyroid ultrasound and orbital computed tomography findings. Points on this clonotype: Its specificity is not known.

This TCR came from a woman aged 25 to 39 with Graves' ophthalmopathy. The rearrangement uses TRBV19 and TRBJ2-5; weak D call: TRBD1 (5 bases). The material sequenced was blood. The CDR3 nucleotides read TGTGCCAGTAACGTGGGGCTAACCCAAGAGACCCAGTACTTC. Amino acid sequence: CASNVGLTQETQYF. Together with reference TRBV19 and TRBJ2-5, the CDR3 gives the full variable domain: DGGITQSPKYLFRKEGQNVTLSCEQNLNHDAMYWYRQDPGQGLRLIYYSQIVNDFQKGDIAEGYSVSREKKESFPLTVTSAQKNPTAFYLCASNVGLTQETQYFGPGTRLLVL.